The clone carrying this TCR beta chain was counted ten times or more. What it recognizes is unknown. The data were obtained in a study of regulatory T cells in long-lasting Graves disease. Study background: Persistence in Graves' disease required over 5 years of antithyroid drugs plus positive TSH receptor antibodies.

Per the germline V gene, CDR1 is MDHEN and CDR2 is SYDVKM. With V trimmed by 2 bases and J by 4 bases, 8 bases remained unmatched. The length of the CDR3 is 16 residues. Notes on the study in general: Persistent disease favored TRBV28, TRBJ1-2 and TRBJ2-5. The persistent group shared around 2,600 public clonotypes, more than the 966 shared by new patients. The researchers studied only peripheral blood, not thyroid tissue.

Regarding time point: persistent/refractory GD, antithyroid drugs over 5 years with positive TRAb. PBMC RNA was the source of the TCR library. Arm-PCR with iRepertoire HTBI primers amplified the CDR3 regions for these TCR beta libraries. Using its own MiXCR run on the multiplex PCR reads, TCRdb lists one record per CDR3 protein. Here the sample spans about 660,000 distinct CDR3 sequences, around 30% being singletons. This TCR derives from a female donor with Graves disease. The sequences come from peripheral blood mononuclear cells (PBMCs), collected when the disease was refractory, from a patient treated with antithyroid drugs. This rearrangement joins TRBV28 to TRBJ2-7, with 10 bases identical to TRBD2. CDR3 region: CASSLVSSGSRYEQYF. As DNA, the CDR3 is TGTGCCAGCAGTTTAGTCTCTAGCGGGAGCCGGTACGAGCAGTACTTC. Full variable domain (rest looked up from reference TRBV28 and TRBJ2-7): DVKVTQSSRYLVKRTGEKVFLECVQDMDHENMFWYRQDPGLGLRLIYFSYDVKMKEKGDIPEGYSVSREKKERFSLILESASTNQTSMYLCASSLVSSGSRYEQYFGPGTRLTVT.